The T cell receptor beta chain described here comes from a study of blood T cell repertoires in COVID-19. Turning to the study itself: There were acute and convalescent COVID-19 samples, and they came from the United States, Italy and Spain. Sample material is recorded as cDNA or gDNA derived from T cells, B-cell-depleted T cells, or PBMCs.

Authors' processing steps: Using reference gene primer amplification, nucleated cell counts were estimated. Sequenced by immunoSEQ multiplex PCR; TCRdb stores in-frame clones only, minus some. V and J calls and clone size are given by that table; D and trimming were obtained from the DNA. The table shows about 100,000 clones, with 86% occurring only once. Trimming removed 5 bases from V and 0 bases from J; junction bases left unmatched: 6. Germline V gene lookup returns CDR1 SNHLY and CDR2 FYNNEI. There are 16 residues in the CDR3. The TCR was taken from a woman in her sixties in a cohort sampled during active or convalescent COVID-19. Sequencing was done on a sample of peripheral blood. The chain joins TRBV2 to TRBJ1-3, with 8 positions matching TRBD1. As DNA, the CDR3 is TGTGCCAGCAGTTCGACAGGGGCCCACTCTGGAAACACCATATATTTT. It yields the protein CASSSTGAHSGNTIYF.